A selection of T cell receptor beta chains follows, all from one sample in a study of cytomegalovirus exposure and HLA in healthy donors. The protocol was immunoSEQ multiplex PCR, while the TCRdb copy is restricted to in-frame clones and leaves out a portion. The table has about 160,000 clones, approximately 74% seen once. The specimen was PBMCs. The receptors originated from a woman under 40 in good health and CMV-seronegative. Each CDR3 is given with its conserved first and last residue. A D gene is named only where the DNA matches it firmly. Part of the rows lack a size; the others show once, few, many or a class for expanded clones.

few	NA	TRBV9	TRBJ2-3	TGTGCCAGCAGCGGAGGGACTTTATCAGATACGCAGTATTTT	CASSGGTLSDTQYF
NA	NA	TRBV11-3	TRBJ1-5	TGTGCCAGCAGCTCCCGGGGAGTCCCCCAGCCCCAGCATTTT	CASSSRGVPQPQHF
NA	TRBD1	TRBV14	TRBJ2-5	TGTGCCAGCAGCCGGGACAGGGGCTTGTTGACCCAGTACTTC	CASSRDRGLLTQYF
NA	TRBD1	TRBV7-9	TRBJ1-5	TGTTCCAGCAGCTACGGGGACAGGTATAGCAATCAGCCCCAGCATTTT	CSSSYGDRYSNQPQHF
few	TRBD1	TRBV5-1	TRBJ2-7	TGCGCCAGCAGCGTGGACAGGAGTTACGAGCAGTACTTC	CASSVDRSYEQYF
few	TRBD2	TRBV19	TRBJ2-5	TGTGCCAGTAGTCTGGACGGGGGGAGTCGGGAGACCCAGTACTTC	CASSLDGGSRETQYF
NA	TRBD2	TRBV7-9	TRBJ2-1	TGTGCCAGCAGCTCCCTTCGGGGGGATCAGTTCTTC	CASSSLRGDQFF
NA	TRBD2	TRBV27	TRBJ2-1	TGTGCCAGCAGACCGGGACTAGTTAAGGAGCAGTTCTTC	CASRPGLVKEQFF
once	NA	TRBV11-2	TRBJ1-2	TGTGCCAGCAGCTTAGGACAGAATACCCCTCATGGCTACACCTTC	CASSLGQNTPHGYTF
few	NA	TRBV5-4	TRBJ2-3	TGTGCCAGCAGCTTGGCACTAGATCTTAAGACAGATACGCAGTATTTT	CASSLALDLKTDTQYF
few	NA	TRBV7-9	TRBJ1-6	TGTTCCAGCAGCTCCCTCCGGGGCGGGAGCGATTCACCCCTCCACTTT	CSSSSLRGGSDSPLHF
NA	TRBD1	TRBV27	TRBJ2-2	TGTGCCAGCAGCGAAACAGGGGGCCCCGCCGGGGAGCTGTTTTTT	CASSETGGPAGELFF
NA	TRBD2	TRBV10-3	TRBJ2-3	TGTGCCATCGCTGGATGGGTTGGACTAGGACGATCGGTTGATACGCAGTATTTT	CAIAGWVGLGRSVDTQYF
NA	NA	TRBV4-3	TRBJ1-1	TGCGCCAGCAGCCTATCTAGGGGTCTGAACACTGAAGCTTTCTTT	CASSLSRGLNTEAFF
NA	NA	TRBV25-1	TRBJ1-1	TGTGCCAGCAGTGAATTAGAGGGATGGGGCACTGAAGCTTTCTTT	CASSELEGWGTEAFF
few	NA	TRBV5-1	TRBJ1-2	TGCGCCAGCAGCTTGGGTGACGCAGGCTACGGAGGCTACACCTTC	CASSLGDAGYGGYTF
NA	TRBD1	TRBV7-3	TRBJ2-1	TGTGCCAGCAGTTTCGGACAGGGGAGGAATGAGCAGTTCTTC	CASSFGQGRNEQFF
NA	NA	TRBV6-5	TRBJ2-3	TGTGCCAGCAGTTATGTGAGTTCGGGCACAGATACGCAGTATTTT	CASSYVSSGTDTQYF
NA	NA	TRBV7-9	TRBJ2-7	TGTGCCAGCAGCTTTGGACAGCTGTACGAGCAGTACTTC	CASSFGQLYEQYF
NA	TRBD1	TRBV28	TRBJ2-6	TGTGCCAGCAGTTGGCTACAGGGGTCTGGGGCCAACGTCCTGACTTTC	CASSWLQGSGANVLTF
NA	TRBD1	TRBV19	TRBJ2-3	TGTGCCAGTAGTATGTCGGGACAGGGTTCCGATACGCAGTATTTT	CASSMSGQGSDTQYF
few	NA	TRBV2	TRBJ1-2	TGTGCCAGCAGTTTCCTCGGGACTGGGGACGGCTACACCTTC	CASSFLGTGDGYTF